This TCR beta chain was identified during a study of T cell responses to AZD1222 COVID-19 vaccine. CDR3 length: 17 amino acids. Looked up from germline, CDR1 is KGHSH and CDR2 is LQKENI. Trimming at V came to 4 bases and at J to 1 base, leaving 9 bases not matched to a gene. The assay was immunoSEQ multiplex PCR, and TCRdb's table has in-frame clones only and misses some. The table has 100,000 to 150,000 clones, around 87% seen once; the top ten hold 8.5% to 12%. The sequence was obtained from an adult in good health. V and J are TRBV18 and TRBJ2-3, with 9 bases fitting TRBD2. Material: peripheral blood, obtained on day 0 of AZD1222 vaccination. The CDR3 nucleotides are TGTGCCAGCTCACGGTCGGCTAGCGGGACCGGCACAGATACGCAGTATTTT. This codes for CASSRSASGTGTDTQYF.